This T cell receptor beta chain was recorded in a study of OX40 agonist ivuxolimab in advanced cancers. Overall study findings and caveats: CD4+ and CD8+ T cells in blood underwent clonal expansion by week 6 at 0.1 to 3.0 mg/kg.

Method: immunoSEQ multiplex PCR; TCRdb's copy keeps in-frame clones and lacks some. This sample yields 67,000 or so clones, of which 70% to 90% are seen a single time; about 1.1% belongs to the top ten. V was pared by 3 bases and J by 0 bases, with 15 bases between. The CDR3 spans 16 residues. CDR1 is MGHRA, CDR2 YSYEKL, per germline. This clone has just one count. Its matching antigen is unknown. The source was CD4+ or CD8+ T cells sorted from blood, collected in a trial of the OX40 agonist ivuxolimab. The receptor's source is an adult with an advanced solid tumor such as melanoma, head and neck, liver or kidney cancer. The chain employs TRBV4-1 and TRBJ2-7, with D perhaps assigned TRBD1 or TRBD2 (5 bases each). CDR3 nucleotides: TGCGCCAGCAGCCACCCGGGACCGATTACCTCCTACGAGCAGTACTTC. Protein sequence: CASSHPGPITSYEQYF.